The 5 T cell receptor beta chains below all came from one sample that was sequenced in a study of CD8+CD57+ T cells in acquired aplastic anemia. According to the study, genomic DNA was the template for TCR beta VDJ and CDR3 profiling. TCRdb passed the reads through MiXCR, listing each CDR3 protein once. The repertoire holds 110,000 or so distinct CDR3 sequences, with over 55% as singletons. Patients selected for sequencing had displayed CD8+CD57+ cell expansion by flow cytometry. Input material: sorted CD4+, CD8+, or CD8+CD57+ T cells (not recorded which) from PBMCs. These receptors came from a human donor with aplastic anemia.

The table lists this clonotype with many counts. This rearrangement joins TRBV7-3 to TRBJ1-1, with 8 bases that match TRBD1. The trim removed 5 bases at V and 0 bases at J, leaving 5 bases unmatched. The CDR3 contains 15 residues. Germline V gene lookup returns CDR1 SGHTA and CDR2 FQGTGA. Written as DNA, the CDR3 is TGTGCCAGCAGCCAAGGACAGGGATTGAACACTGAAGCTTTCTTT. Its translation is CASSQGQGLNTEAFF.

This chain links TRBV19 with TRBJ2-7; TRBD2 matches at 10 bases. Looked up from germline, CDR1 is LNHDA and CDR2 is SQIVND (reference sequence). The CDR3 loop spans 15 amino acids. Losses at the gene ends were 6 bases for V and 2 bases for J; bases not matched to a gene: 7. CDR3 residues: CASRISGRQAYEQYF. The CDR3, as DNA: TGTGCCAGTAGGATTAGCGGGAGGCAAGCCTACGAGCAGTACTTC.

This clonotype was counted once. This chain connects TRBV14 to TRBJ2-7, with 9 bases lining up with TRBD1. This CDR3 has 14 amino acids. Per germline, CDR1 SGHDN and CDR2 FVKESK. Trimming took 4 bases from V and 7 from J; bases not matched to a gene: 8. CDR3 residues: CASSPPGTGREQYF. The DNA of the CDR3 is TGTGCCAGCAGCCCCCCCGGGACAGGGCGTGAGCAGTACTTC.

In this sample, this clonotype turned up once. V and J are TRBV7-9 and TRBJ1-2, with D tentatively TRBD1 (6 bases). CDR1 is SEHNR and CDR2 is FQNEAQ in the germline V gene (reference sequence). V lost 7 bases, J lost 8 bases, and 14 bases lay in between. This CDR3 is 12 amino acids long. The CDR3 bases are TGTGCCAGCAACCCCCCGGGACAAGGCTACACCTTC. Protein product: CASNPPGQGYTF.

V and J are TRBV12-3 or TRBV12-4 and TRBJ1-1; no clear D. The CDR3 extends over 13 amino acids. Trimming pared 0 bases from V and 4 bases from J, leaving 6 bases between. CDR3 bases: TGTGCCAGCAGTTTAGCGTGGCCCACTGAAGCTTTCTTT. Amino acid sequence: CASSLAWPTEAFF.